Sequencing of this TCR beta chain was carried out in a study of T cell changes during pregnancy in multiple sclerosis. The CDR3 has 15 residues. Trimming took off 1 base at V and 0 bases at J, with 8 bases between the two ends. In germline, CDR1 is MNHNS, CDR2 SASEGT. Sequencing used immunoSEQ multiplex PCR; TCRdb keeps in-frame clones, though not all of them. The data contain some 46,000 clones, approximately 92% of them singletons. The sequencing input was peripheral blood. This sequence originates from a female donor with multiple sclerosis, enrolled in a pregnancy study. This chain uses TRBV6-1 with TRBJ2-3, with unresolved D. CDR3 region: CASSEVMDSTDTQYF. The DNA for the CDR3 is TGTGCCAGCAGTGAAGTGATGGACAGCACAGATACGCAGTATTTT.